This T cell receptor (beta chain) comes out of a study of vaccination effects on CD4 cells after COVID-19 (dated by TCRdb to between 2021 and 2024). Regarding the study in general: Post-vaccine samples across the study were collected a median of 72 days after the second dose, with a range of 14 to 241. SARS-CoV-2 spike-specific CD4+ TCR repertoires were compared before and after mRNA vaccination in COVID-19 convalescent patients and in infection-naive vaccine recipients. In the study, cultures from other donors were sequenced using the Oncomine TCR Beta short-read assay on an Illumina iSeq 100. A total of 10 COVID-19 convalescent patients and several SARS-CoV-2-naive healthy vaccine recipients were included in the full study. What the research found in general, with its limitations: Marked clonal contraction was observed in both infection-induced and vaccine-induced clones at late post-vaccination timepoints, consistent with waning T cell responses. In healthy vaccine recipients, vaccine-induced clones were almost all SARS-CoV-2 mono-reactive, with only 1 of 255 being cross-reactive with common cold coronaviruses. The study was limited by a small number of convalescent patients and lacked early post-infection timepoints.

Libraries were prepared through the immunoSEQ multiplex PCR assay. DNA from the cultured and isolated CD4+ T cells underwent TCR beta CDR3 sequencing. As for the authors' bioinformatics: Non-productive TCR sequences were removed, reads were trimmed to the CDR3 region, and CDR3s of at least 7 amino acids were retained. The MANAFEST web app was used to pick out antigen-specific clonotypes by comparing their expansion in peptide wells with that in reference cultures. For clones to be considered positive, expansion at FDR<0.05 versus reference and all other wells, an odds ratio above 5, and a frequency above 0.1% in two replicate wells were required. A clonotype was called cross-reactive if it was significantly expanded both in SARS-CoV-2 spike wells and in at least one common cold coronavirus spike condition. Levenshtein distance calculated with the stringdist R package was used to assess CDR3 similarity, and unrooted trees were constructed with ape in R 3.6.1. This is the immuneACCESS table as TCRdb keeps it, with only in-frame sequences that have V and J called. A part of the clones is gone; compared with another copy, unresolved V genes explain less than half, and the rest is unexplained. The V and J calls and clone size are taken from that table; D and trimming were inferred from the DNA. The sample data list about 31,000 clones, and around 80% of these were observed just once. The ten largest clones add up to about 5% of the sample.

The germline V gene (reference sequence) sets CDR1 to LNHDA and CDR2 to SQIVND. Trimming costs V 0 bases and J 4 bases, and their ends lie 10 bases apart. CDR3 length: 15 amino acids, cysteine to phenylalanine. The sequence is cut down to CDR3 DNA, 45 bases in frame from base 1. In the ViraFEST assay, PBMC were stimulated with viral peptide pools, and antigen-specific CD4+ T cell clonotypes were then identified by expansion using TCR sequencing. After roughly 11 days of culture, CD4+ T cells were isolated with the EasySep CD4+ T cell isolation kit. Two doses of either the BNT162b2 or the mRNA-1273 mRNA SARS-CoV-2 vaccine were administered to participants. Negative nucleocapsid antibody results before and after vaccination confirmed that the healthy vaccine recipients had no prior SARS-CoV-2 infection. Approximately 2 million PBMC per well were cultured in IMDM with roughly 5% human AB serum, roughly 11 IU/ml IL-2 and gentamicin, plus 10 ug/ml peptides. Half of the culture medium was replaced with fresh IL-2-containing medium on days 3 and 7. Unless noted otherwise, every peptide stimulation condition was cultured in triplicate wells. PBMC were separated from whole blood using Ficoll-Paque Plus gradient centrifugation and were then either cryopreserved at -140C or used fresh. Overlapping peptide pools spanned the spike proteins of SARS-CoV-2 and the common cold coronaviruses HCoV-NL63, HCoV-OC43 and HCoV-229E. Genomic DNA was extracted from cultured CD4+ T cells with the QIAamp micro DNA kit.

On this clone itself: Its antigen has not been determined. Per-base quality was not reported, and no clone a single base away is much larger than it.

The chain couples TRBV19 to TRBJ2-4; the D region may be TRBD1 or TRBD2, each matching 6 bases equally. The specimen comprised CD4+ T cells from PBMCs cultured with SARS-CoV-2 spike peptides, sampled after COVID-19 vaccination. Taken with the paper, the label for cell subset or site translates to: SARS-CoV-2 spike overlapping peptide pool stimulation. The sequence was collected from a human donor who received a COVID-19 vaccine. Some clones in this sample may be carry-over from other donors' samples. The DNA reads as follows: TGTGCCAGTAGTATAGATTTAGGGGGGAAAAACATTCAGTACTTC. It translates as CASSIDLGGKNIQYF.